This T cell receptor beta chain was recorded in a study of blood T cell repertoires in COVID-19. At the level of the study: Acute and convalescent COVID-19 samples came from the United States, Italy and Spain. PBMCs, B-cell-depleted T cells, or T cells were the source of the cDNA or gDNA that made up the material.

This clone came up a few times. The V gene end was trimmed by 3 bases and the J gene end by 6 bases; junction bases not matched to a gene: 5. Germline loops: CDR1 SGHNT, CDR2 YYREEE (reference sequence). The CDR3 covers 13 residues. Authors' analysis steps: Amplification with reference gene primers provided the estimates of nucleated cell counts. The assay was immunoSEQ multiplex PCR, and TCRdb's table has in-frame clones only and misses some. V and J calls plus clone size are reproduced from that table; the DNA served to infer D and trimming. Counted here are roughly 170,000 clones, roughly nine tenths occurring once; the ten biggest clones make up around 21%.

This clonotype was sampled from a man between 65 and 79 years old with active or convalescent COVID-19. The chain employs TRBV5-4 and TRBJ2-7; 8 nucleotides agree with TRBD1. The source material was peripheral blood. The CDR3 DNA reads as TGTGCCAGCAGCTCGACAGGGGTCGGCGAGCAGTACTTC. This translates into CASSSTGVGEQYF.